The TCR beta chain under discussion was sequenced for a study of T cell responses to AZD1222 COVID-19 vaccine. Notes on this clone: Its target is unknown.

Germline V gene data show CDR1 as LGHNA and CDR2 as YSLEER. The CDR3 has 15 amino acids. The V and J ends lost 1 base and 2 bases respectively, with 11 bases between them. The repertoire was sequenced with immunoSEQ multiplex PCR; TCRdb's copy has only in-frame clones and lacks some. In the table there are roughly 110,000 clones, roughly 90% of which are singletons. Overall study results and limits: Donor demographics were predominantly white British with a female majority; clonal diversity may be underestimated.

The clonotype originates from an adult in good health. The chain is built from TRBV4-3 and TRBJ1-1, with no clear D. Here the sequenced sample was peripheral blood, taken on day 0 of AZD1222 vaccination. The DNA of the CDR3 is TGCGCCAGCAGCCAAGCAGTGTGGGAAAACACTGAAGCTTTCTTT. Amino acid sequence: CASSQAVWENTEAFF.